The 8 T cell receptor beta chains presented below share a single source sample, sequenced in a study of tumor and adjacent non-tumor tissue in lung cancer. Three rounds of nested PCR, following a modified ARM-PCR protocol, produced the TCRbeta library. MiXCR, run by TCRdb on the multiplex PCR reads, gives a single entry per CDR3 protein. The profile shows about 75,000 distinct CDR3 sequences, 65% to 75% of them singletons. No cell sorting was done before RNA was extracted from the tissue. This non-tumor lung sample came from over 3 cm beyond the tumor edge. Sample: distant non-tumor lung tissue. The source is a woman in her forties or fifties with non-small cell lung cancer.

This clonotype occurred many times. The chain uses TRBV6-2 or TRBV6-3 and TRBJ1-5, with a tentative D call TRBD1 (6 bases). The CDR3 has 17 amino acids. Trimming cost V 2 bases and J 2 bases, with 16 bases left between them. Germline CDR1 reads MNHEY; CDR2 reads SVGEGT. CDR3 DNA: TGTGCCAGCAGTTACCCTCCAGGGGTGATGGGCAATCAGCCCCAGCATTTT. It yields the protein CASSYPPGVMGNQPQHF.

Remarks on this clonotype: It may be a read error: a sequence one base away is much more abundant. V gene TRBV6-1 combines with J gene TRBJ2-1; D uncertain. Per the germline V gene, CDR1 is MNHNS and CDR2 is SASEGT. The CDR3 consists of 12 residues. The CDR3 protein is CASSPQYSEQFF. CDR3 nucleotides: TGTGCCAGCAGTCCCCAGTACAGTGAGCAGTTCTTC.

As to this clonotype: Given a much more abundant clone one base away, this may be a read error. J is TRBJ1-2 and V is TRBV12-3 or TRBV12-4, with D uncertain. The length of the CDR3 is 14 residues. Deletions cut 2 bases from V and 1 base from J, with 8 bases between. The DNA of the CDR3 is TGTGCCAGCAGTTTAACGCCTAATAACTATGGCTACACCTTC. This sequence encodes CASSLTPNNYGYTF.

In the case of this clonotype: Germline is not matched at one junction end, which may reflect a read error. The chain employs TRBV4-1 and TRBJ1-5; D unresolved. CDR3 size: 15 residues. The germline gives CDR1 MGHRA, CDR2 YSYEKL. The CDR3: CASSQDQVNNQPQHF. The CDR3 DNA is TGCGCCAGTAGCCAAGATCAGGTTAACAATCAGCCCCAGCATTTT.

This clonotype was detected ten times or more. This chain links TRBV20-1 with TRBJ2-3, with D tentatively TRBD1 (5 bases). The V end lost 5 bases, the J end lost 3 bases, and 12 bases lay between the germline ends. Germline V gene lookup returns CDR1 DFQATT and CDR2 SNEGSKA (reference sequence). The CDR3 contains 13 residues. DNA for the CDR3: TGCAGTGCTCAGAGGCAGGGAACAGATACGCAGTATTTT. Translating it yields CSAQRQGTDTQYF.

A remark on this clonotype: An end of the junction does not agree with germline; a read error may underlie this. The rearrangement joins TRBV6-5 to TRBJ1-2; TRBD1 might be the D (6 bases). The CDR3 loop spans 13 amino acids. CDR1 is MNHEY, CDR2 SVGAGI, per germline. CDR3 bases: TGTGCCAACATAGGTGTGGGGGCCAATGGCTACGCCTTC. Encoded protein: CANIGVGANGYAF.

As regards this clonotype: A much larger clone sits a single nucleotide away, making a read error possible. This chain joins TRBV10-2 and TRBJ1-5; unclear D gene. The CDR3 length is 15 residues. Per germline, CDR1 WSHSY and CDR2 SAAADI. Trimming stripped 0 bases from V and 12 bases from J, with 18 bases between. Written as DNA, the CDR3 is TGCGCCAGCAGTGAGTCAGAGGCCCATGTTGAACTCCAGCATTTT. Its translation is CASSESEAHVELQHF.

This chain joins TRBV29-1 and TRBJ1-2, with D possibly being TRBD1 (5 bases). The CDR3 covers 12 residues. The germline CDR1 and CDR2 sequences are SQVTM and ANQGSEA. V gave up 1 base and J gave up 9 bases, with 12 bases separating them. CDR3 in amino acids: CSVEGYRGRYTF. In nucleotides, the CDR3 is TGCAGCGTTGAAGGCTATAGGGGTCGCTACACCTTC.